Shown below are 20 T cell receptor beta chains from a single sample sequenced in a study of response to subunit inactivated influenza vaccine. TCRdb analysed the RT-PCR reads with MiXCR anew, one entry per CDR3 protein. Of 250,000 to 350,000 distinct CDR3 sequences in the sample, approximately 20% were seen once. The sample consisted of PBMCs from blood, taken around 22 months after vaccination. The receptors here all came from a man between 50 and 75 years old who received an inactivated influenza vaccine.

The chain employs TRBV19 and TRBJ2-7; TRBD2 matches at 7 bases. Germline V gene lookup returns CDR1 LNHDA and CDR2 SQIVND (reference sequence). The CDR3 is 15 residues long. Trimming took 6 bases from V and 4 from J; bases not matched to a gene: 12. The CDR3 DNA is TGTGCCAGTAGCATTAGCTCTAGCGGAGCTTACGAGCAGTACTTC. Translating it yields CASSISSSGAYEQYF.

This clonotype was detected only a few times. The chain uses TRBV6-1 and TRBJ1-1; D remains unclear. CDR1 is MNHNS, CDR2 SASEGT, per germline. The V gene lost 9 bases and the J gene lost 1 base, with 12 bases spanning the gap. This CDR3 is 13 amino acids long. The CDR3: CASMRGSNTEAFF. In DNA, the CDR3 is TGTGCCAGTATGAGAGGGTCGAACACTGAAGCTTTCTTT.

The CDR3 spells CASSLSSGTGNEQFF. In DNA, the CDR3 is TGTGCCAGCAGCTTAAGTAGCGGTACGGGGAATGAGCAGTTCTTC. The chain joins TRBV7-3 to TRBJ2-1; D is perhaps TRBD2 (6 bases). CDR1 is SGHTA, CDR2 FQGTGA, per germline. With 1 base removed from V and 7 bases from J, the gap between germline ends came to 14 bases. This CDR3 has 15 residues.

The chain links TRBV5-8 to TRBJ2-5; D unresolved. Germline CDR1 reads SGHTS; CDR2 reads YDEGEE. Trimming cost V 0 bases and J 2 bases, with 11 bases left between them. This CDR3 has 15 residues. Here the CDR3 reads CASSLVRVMQETQYF. The CDR3 DNA reads as TGTGCCAGCAGCTTGGTTAGGGTCATGCAAGAGACCCAGTACTTC.

This clonotype came up a few times. The chain is built from TRBV7-2 and TRBJ1-2, with 8 bases lining up with TRBD1. The germline V gene encodes CDR1 SGHTA and CDR2 FQGNSA. The ends lost 5 bases at V and 7 bases at J; junction bases unmatched: 12. The CDR3 is made up of 15 amino acids. CDR3 in DNA: TGTGCCAGCAGCATCGCCGCAGGGGGCGCAGGTGGCTACACCTTC. Its translation: CASSIAAGGAGGYTF.

The V call is TRBV12-3 or TRBV12-4, the J call TRBJ1-1; no definite D call. The ends were cut back, 7 bases at V and 2 bases at J, with 14 bases in the middle. The CDR3 loop spans 14 amino acids. CDR3 nucleotides: TGTGCCAGCACGCAACGGGAGATTAACACTGAAGCTTTCTTT. The encoded protein is CASTQREINTEAFF.

The V and J genes are TRBV5-1 and TRBJ2-4; D gene unclear. Germline V gene lookup returns CDR1 SGHRS and CDR2 YFSETQ. Trimming pared 4 bases from V and 0 bases from J, leaving 14 bases between. This CDR3 has 16 residues. The CDR3, as DNA: TGCGCCAGCAGCGCCGACGGAACACTAGCCAAAAACATTCAGTACTTC. Protein sequence: CASSADGTLAKNIQYF.

There are a few counts of this clonotype. The rearrangement joins TRBV9 to TRBJ2-7; 7 bases agree with TRBD1. The CDR3 runs to 15 residues. V gave up 4 bases and J gave up 5 bases; unmatched junction bases: 12. Germline values: CDR1 SGDLS, CDR2 YYNGEE. DNA for the CDR3: TGTGCCAGCAGCCAGGGGACAGCTATTTCGCACGAGCAGTACTTC. Amino acid sequence: CASSQGTAISHEQYF.

J is TRBJ2-1 and V is TRBV20-1; 8 bases are a match to TRBD2. The CDR3 contains 15 residues. Germline lookup yields CDR1 DFQATT and CDR2 SNEGSKA (reference sequence). The trim removed 5 bases at V and 4 bases at J, leaving 10 bases unmatched. This chain's CDR3 is CSALQPAGVYNEQFF. CDR3 sequence (DNA): TGCAGTGCTCTCCAACCAGCGGGGGTATACAATGAGCAGTTCTTC.

Only a few counts were recorded for this clonotype. The rearrangement uses TRBV30 and TRBJ1-1; no firm D call. Germline loops: CDR1 GTSNPN, CDR2 SVGIG (reference sequence). Trimming removed 5 bases at V and 0 bases at J, with 13 bases between. The CDR3 length is 14 residues. The DNA for the CDR3 is TGTGCCTGGTATTCCGGGCCCATGAACACTGAAGCTTTCTTT. Translated: CAWYSGPMNTEAFF.

V is TRBV5-1 and J is TRBJ2-3, with 9 nucleotides matching TRBD1. Germline V gene sequence: CDR1 SGHRS, CDR2 YFSETQ. V trimming: 4 bases; J trimming: 0 bases; junction bases outside the gene matches: 6. The length of the CDR3 is 16 residues. The CDR3 spells CASSPMGTGSTDTQYF. CDR3 bases: TGCGCCAGCAGCCCGATGGGGACAGGGAGCACAGATACGCAGTATTTT.

The rearrangement links TRBV20-1 to TRBJ2-4; 8 bases agree with TRBD1. The CDR3 is 15 amino acids. V lost 1 base, J lost 2 bases, and 4 bases stayed unmatched. Per the germline V gene, CDR1 is DFQATT and CDR2 is SNEGSKA (reference sequence). The CDR3 DNA sequence: TGCAGTGCTAGAGCGACAGGGGTAACCAAAAACATTCAGTACTTC. Translated, it gives CSARATGVTKNIQYF.

This chain uses TRBV5-4 with TRBJ2-7; no firm D call. The CDR3 covers 15 residues. Germline CDR1 reads SGHNT; CDR2 reads YYREEE (reference sequence). The V and J ends lost 4 bases and 2 bases respectively, with 16 bases between them. The CDR3 DNA sequence: TGTGCCAGCAGCGTAGAGGCGAAAACAGCCTACGAGCAGTACTTC. This sequence encodes CASSVEAKTAYEQYF.

The chain carries TRBV12-3 or TRBV12-4 and TRBJ2-7; the match to TRBD2 covers 7 bases. Trimming cost V 7 bases and J 4 bases; bases outside gene matches: 1. This CDR3 spans 11 amino acids. This CDR3 is CASTGGYEQYF. DNA for the CDR3: TGTGCCAGCACGGGGGGATACGAGCAGTACTTC.

The V and J genes are TRBV15 and TRBJ1-1; TRBD1 is a possible D gene (6 bases). The CDR3 spans 16 residues. The V and J ends lost 1 base and 0 bases respectively, with 12 bases between them. Germline CDR1 reads LNHNV; CDR2 reads YYDKDF (reference sequence). The CDR3 spells CATSRVPRGLNTEAFF. The CDR3, as DNA: TGTGCCACCAGCAGAGTTCCCAGGGGCCTGAACACTGAAGCTTTCTTT.

This chain links TRBV5-1 with TRBJ1-1, with 8 bases identical to TRBD1. The ends lost 3 bases at V and 2 bases at J; junction bases unmatched: 3. Germline V gene lookup returns CDR1 SGHRS and CDR2 YFSETQ. This CDR3 region has 14 residues. The CDR3: CASSSGGGNTEAFF. Written as DNA, the CDR3 is TGCGCCAGCAGCTCAGGGGGCGGAAACACTGAAGCTTTCTTT.

The CDR3 reads CSASPTGWDSPLHF. In DNA form, the CDR3 reads TGCAGTGCTAGTCCTACAGGGTGGGATTCACCCCTCCACTTT. J is TRBJ1-6 and V is TRBV20-1; tentatively, D is TRBD1 (6 bases). Germline CDR1 is DFQATT and CDR2 is SNEGSKA (reference sequence). The CDR3 loop spans 14 amino acids. Trimming stripped 3 bases from V and 8 bases from J, with 14 bases between.

This clonotype was detected ten times or more. V is TRBV19 and J is TRBJ1-5, with a tentative D call TRBD1 (5 bases). Looked up from germline, CDR1 is LNHDA and CDR2 is SQIVND (reference sequence). V lost 6 bases to trimming and J lost 3 bases, with 12 bases between them. CDR3 length: 14 residues. Here the CDR3 DNA reads TGTGCCAGTAGCCAACGAGGGGCCAATCAGCCCCAGCATTTT. Amino acids: CASSQRGANQPQHF.

This rearrangement joins TRBV7-3 to TRBJ2-1; TRBD1 might be the D (6 bases). The germline V and J ends were trimmed by 10 bases and 0 bases, with 25 bases remaining between them. The CDR3 sequence is 18 residues long. CDR1 and CDR2 from the germline V gene are SGHTA and FQGTGA. The CDR3 nucleotides read TGTGCCATCAGTTGGAGCAGGGGCCGAAGGAGCTCCTACAATGAGCAGTTCTTC. Its protein is CAISWSRGRRSSYNEQFF.

This clonotype was counted only a few times. Relative to the germline gene, one junction end is altered; a read error may explain this. The chain joins TRBV12-3 or TRBV12-4 to TRBJ1-3; D is unresolved. The CDR3 extends over 13 amino acids. This chain's CDR3 is CASTYAEWATVYF. The DNA for the CDR3 is TGTGCCAGCACCTACGCTGAATGGGCCACCGTATATTTT.